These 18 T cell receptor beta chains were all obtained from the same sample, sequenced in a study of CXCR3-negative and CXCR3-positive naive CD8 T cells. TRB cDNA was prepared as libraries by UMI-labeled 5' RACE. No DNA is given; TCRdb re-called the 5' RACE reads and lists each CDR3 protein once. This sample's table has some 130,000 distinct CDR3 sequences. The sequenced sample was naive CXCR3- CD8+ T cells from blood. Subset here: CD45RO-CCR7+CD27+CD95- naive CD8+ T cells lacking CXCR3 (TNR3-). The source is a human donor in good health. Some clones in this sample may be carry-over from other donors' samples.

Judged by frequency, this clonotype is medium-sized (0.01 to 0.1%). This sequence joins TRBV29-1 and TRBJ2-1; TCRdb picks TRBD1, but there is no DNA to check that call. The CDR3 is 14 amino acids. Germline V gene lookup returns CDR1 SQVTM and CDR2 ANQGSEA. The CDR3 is CSVDWGAGNGEQFF.

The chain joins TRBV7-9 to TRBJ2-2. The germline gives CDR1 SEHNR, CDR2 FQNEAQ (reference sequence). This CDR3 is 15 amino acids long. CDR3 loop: CASSPQEQNTGELFF. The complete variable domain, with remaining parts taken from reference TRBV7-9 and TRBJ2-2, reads DTGVSQNPRHKITKRGQNVTFRCDPISEHNRLYWYRQTLGQGPEFLTYFQNEAQLEKSRLLSDRFSAERPKGSFSTLEIQRTEQGDSAMYLCASSPQEQNTGELFFGEGSRLTVL.

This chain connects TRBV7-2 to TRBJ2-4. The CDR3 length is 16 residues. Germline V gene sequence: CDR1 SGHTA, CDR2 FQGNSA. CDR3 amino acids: CASSPLMGLAKNIQYF.

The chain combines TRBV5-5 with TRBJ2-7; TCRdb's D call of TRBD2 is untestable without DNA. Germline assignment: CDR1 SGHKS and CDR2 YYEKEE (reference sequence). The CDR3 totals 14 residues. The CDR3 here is CASSPPRGGHAQYF.

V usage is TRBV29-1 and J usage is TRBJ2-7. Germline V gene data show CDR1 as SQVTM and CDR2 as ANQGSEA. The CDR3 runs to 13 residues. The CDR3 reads CSVGRHASYEQYF.

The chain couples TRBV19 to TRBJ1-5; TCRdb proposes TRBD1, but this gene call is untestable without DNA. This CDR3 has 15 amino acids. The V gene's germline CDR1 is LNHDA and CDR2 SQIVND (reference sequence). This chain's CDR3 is CASSTRGLGNQPQHF.

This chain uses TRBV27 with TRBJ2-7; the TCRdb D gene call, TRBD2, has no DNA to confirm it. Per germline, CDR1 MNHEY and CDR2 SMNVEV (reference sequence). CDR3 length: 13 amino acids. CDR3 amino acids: CASSLSGERVQYF.

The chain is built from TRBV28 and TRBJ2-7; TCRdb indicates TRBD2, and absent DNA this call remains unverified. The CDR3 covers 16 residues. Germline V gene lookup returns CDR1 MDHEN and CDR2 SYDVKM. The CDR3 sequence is CASSLYRESPGYEQYF.

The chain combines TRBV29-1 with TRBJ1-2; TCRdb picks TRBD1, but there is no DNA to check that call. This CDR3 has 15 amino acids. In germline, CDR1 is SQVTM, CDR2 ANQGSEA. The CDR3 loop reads CSVRHPRGHSYGYTF.

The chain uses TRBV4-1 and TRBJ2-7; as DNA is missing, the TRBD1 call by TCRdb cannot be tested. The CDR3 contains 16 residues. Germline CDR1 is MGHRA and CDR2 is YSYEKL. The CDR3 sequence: CASNQGVGTVPYEQYF.

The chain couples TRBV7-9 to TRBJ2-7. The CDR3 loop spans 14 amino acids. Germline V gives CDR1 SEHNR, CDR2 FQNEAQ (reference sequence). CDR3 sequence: CASSLVQAAYEQYF.

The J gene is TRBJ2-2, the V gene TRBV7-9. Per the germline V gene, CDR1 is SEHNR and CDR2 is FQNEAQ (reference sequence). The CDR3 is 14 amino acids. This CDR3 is CASSLVENTGELFF.

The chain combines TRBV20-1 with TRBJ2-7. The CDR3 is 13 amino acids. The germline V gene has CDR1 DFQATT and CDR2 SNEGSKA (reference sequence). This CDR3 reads CSAFDPLNYEQYF.

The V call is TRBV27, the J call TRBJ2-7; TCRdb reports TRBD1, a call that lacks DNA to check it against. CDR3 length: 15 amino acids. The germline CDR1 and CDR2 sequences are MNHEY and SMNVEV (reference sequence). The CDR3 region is CASSLTGLRKGEQYF.

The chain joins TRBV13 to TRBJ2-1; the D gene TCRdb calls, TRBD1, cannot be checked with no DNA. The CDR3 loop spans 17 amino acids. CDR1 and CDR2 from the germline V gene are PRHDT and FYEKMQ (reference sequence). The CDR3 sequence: CASSRGDGRGSYNEQFF.

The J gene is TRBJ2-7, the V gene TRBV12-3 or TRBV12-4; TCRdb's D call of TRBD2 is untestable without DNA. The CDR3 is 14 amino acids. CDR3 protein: CASSRGTSGGEQYF.

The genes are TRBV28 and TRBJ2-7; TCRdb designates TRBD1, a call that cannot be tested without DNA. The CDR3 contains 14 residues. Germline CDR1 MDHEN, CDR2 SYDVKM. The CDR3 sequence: CASSILTDSYEQYF.

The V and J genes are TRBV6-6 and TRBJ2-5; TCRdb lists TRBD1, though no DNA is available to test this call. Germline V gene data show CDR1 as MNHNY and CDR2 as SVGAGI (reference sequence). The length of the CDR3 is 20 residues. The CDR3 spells CASSYQYSGTETGDQETQYF.